This T cell receptor (beta chain) was profiled in a study of control samples from healthy donors and cancer patients. TCRdb's copy holds only in-frame clones and misses some; the assay was immunoSEQ multiplex PCR. The repertoire consists of 40,000 to 45,000 clones, with around 75% occurring once and the leading ten covering 17%. The CDR3 loop spans 15 amino acids. The chain is built from TRBV12-2 and TRBJ2-1; the D call of TRBD2 is as the table states it, not checked on the DNA. TRBV12-2 is reported as a pseudogene. Sequencing was carried out using formalin-fixed, paraffin-embedded tissue. The sequence derives from a male donor with melanoma. The CDR3 DNA sequence: TGTGCAAGTCGCGACATACTAGCGGGATTCAATGAGCAGTTCTTC. Translation: CASRDILAGFNEQFF.